This T cell receptor beta chain was sequenced for a study of identical twins. TCRdb re-called the 5' RACE reads through MiXCR, storing one row per CDR3 protein. The sample holds approximately 680,000 distinct CDR3 sequences, 7.1% seen once. Findings and caveats of the study: The study found excess low generation probability among twin-shared out-of-frame alpha sequences. The degree of excess twin sharing was weaker in beta out-of-frame sequences. Abundant beta clonotypes from cord blood bore fewer insertions; memory repertoires lacked this pattern. There was more out-of-frame TCR alpha sharing in monozygotic twins than models estimated.

Notes on this clonotype: Its cognate antigen is unknown.

The CDR3 spans 16 residues. Germline V lookup: CDR1 SEHNR, CDR2 FQNEAQ (reference sequence). V was shortened by 4 bases and J by 2 bases, with 18 bases between the two germline ends. These data were likewise used in another study, on yellow fever vaccine responses in identical twins.

Sequences were obtained from PBMCs. The TCR sequence derives from a woman aged 18-30 years in good health. The V and J genes are TRBV7-9 and TRBJ2-7; no clear D gene. The CDR3 DNA reads as TGTGCCAGCAGCTCCTCGGACCGCCGCCCAACCTACGAGCAGTACTTC. Its translation is CASSSSDRRPTYEQYF.